The 22 T cell receptor beta chains in this list originate from one sample, sequenced in a study of cytomegalovirus exposure and HLA in healthy donors. The study ran its PCR with 60 Vbeta and 13 Jbeta primers. Sequencing was performed with immunoSEQ multiplex PCR; in TCRdb, only in-frame clones are kept and a portion is missing. The table has about 100,000 clones, under 90% seen once. Source material: PBMCs. The origin of the receptors is a woman aged 70-85 years in good health and CMV-seropositive.

The chain carries TRBV7-8 and TRBJ1-5, with 8 nucleotides matching TRBD1. Trimming took 1 base from V and 6 from J; bases not matched to a gene: 5. The CDR3 is 15 amino acids. Germline CDR1 is SGHVS and CDR2 is FQNEAQ. The CDR3 coding sequence is TGTGCCAGCAGCTTAGGCAGGGGGCGGGTTCAGCCCCAGCATTTT. This gives the protein CASSLGRGRVQPQHF.

The rearrangement joins TRBV5-8 to TRBJ1-5, with 9 bases fitting TRBD1. The V and J ends lost 4 bases and 2 bases, in that order; junction bases with no gene match: 7. CDR3 size: 16 residues. Germline V CDR1 and CDR2: SGHTS, YDEGEE. This CDR3 is CASSTGQGIGNQPQHF. CDR3 nucleotide sequence: TGTGCCAGCAGCACCGGACAGGGGATCGGCAATCAGCCCCAGCATTTT. The full variable domain, rest sourced from reference TRBV5-8 and TRBJ1-5, is EAGVTQSPTHLIKTRGQQATLRCSPISGHTSVYWYQQALGLGLQFLLWYDEGEERNRGNFPPRFSGRQFPNYSSELNVNALELEDSALYLCASSTGQGIGNQPQHFGDGTRLSIL.

The table lists this clone with a count of one. The chain uses TRBV5-4 and TRBJ2-3, with TRBD2 matching over 12 bases. Germline CDR1 and CDR2: SGHNT and YYREEE (reference sequence). Trimming cost V 2 bases and J 8 bases; bases outside gene matches: 6. This CDR3 is built from 15 residues. The CDR3 region is CASSLLSSGGGTQYF. CDR3 in DNA: TGTGCCAGCAGCTTACTTTCTAGCGGGGGGGGTACGCAGTATTTT.

This clone is a singleton in its sample. The chain joins TRBV28 to TRBJ2-1; D call uncertain. The CDR3 length is 13 residues. V lost 6 bases, J lost 8 bases, and 14 bases lay in between. Germline-derived CDR1 and CDR2 are MDHEN and SYDVKM. CDR3 sequence reads: CASRVGSVDEQFF. The CDR3 region has the DNA TGTGCCAGCAGAGTGGGCAGTGTGGATGAGCAGTTCTTC.

The J gene is TRBJ1-2, the V gene TRBV11-1; TRBD1 matches at 7 bases. This CDR3 is 14 amino acids long. V lost 5 bases to trimming and J lost 8 bases; unmatched junction nucleotides: 11. Per germline, CDR1 SGHAT and CDR2 FQDESV (reference sequence). CDR3 nucleotides: TGTGCCAGCAGCGTGGACAGGACCCCGGCGGGCTACACCTTC. It codes for CASSVDRTPAGYTF.

In its sample, this clone was seen once. The chain employs TRBV19 and TRBJ2-7; the D gene is possibly TRBD1 (6 bases). Germline CDR1 is LNHDA and CDR2 is SQIVND (reference sequence). The CDR3 is 15 amino acids. Trimming removed 4 bases from V and 0 bases from J, with 13 bases in between. CDR3 loop: CASSTRDTDSYEQYF. DNA of the CDR3: TGTGCCAGTAGTACCCGGGACACCGACTCCTACGAGCAGTACTTC.

This rearrangement joins TRBV29-1 to TRBJ2-1; no reliable D call. Germline V gene sequence: CDR1 SQVTM, CDR2 ANQGSEA. The CDR3 length is 15 residues. Between the trimmed V and J ends, which lost 6 bases and 8 bases, there was a span of 23 bases. The CDR3 sequence: CSVVLRSVSVDEQFF. The CDR3 nucleotides are TGCAGCGTCGTTCTTAGGAGCGTATCTGTTGATGAGCAGTTCTTC.

The V and J genes are TRBV27 and TRBJ1-2, with 11 bases aligning to TRBD1. V lost 2 bases to trimming and J lost 4 bases; unmatched junction nucleotides: 18. CDR1 is MNHEY, CDR2 SMNVEV, per germline (reference sequence). This CDR3 contains 20 residues. CDR3 sequence reads: CASSLRGQGVPSQTSYGYTF. DNA of the CDR3: TGTGCCAGCAGTTTAAGGGGACAGGGGGTGCCCTCCCAGACATCCTATGGCTACACCTTC.

To note about this clone: Other DNA sequences of this sample code for an identical CDR3. The CDR3 DNA is TGTGCCAGTAGTGACATCCTCCACGAGCAGTACTTC. Its protein product is CASSDILHEQYF. This rearrangement joins TRBV19 to TRBJ2-7; D is unresolved. V was pared by 5 bases and J by 5 bases, with 10 bases between. The CDR3 runs 12 residues. CDR1 and CDR2 (germline): LNHDA, SQIVND (reference sequence).

The DNA of the CDR3 is TGTGCCAGCAGTTCCTCGTTAGCGGGAGGGGCAGATACGCAGTATTTT. Translated, it gives CASSSSLAGGADTQYF. This chain joins TRBV5-4 and TRBJ2-3, with 11 bases fitting TRBD2. CDR1 is SGHNT, CDR2 YYREEE, per germline (reference sequence). The CDR3 runs to 16 residues. The trim removed 5 bases at V and 4 bases at J, leaving 9 bases unmatched.

The chain recombines TRBV28 with TRBJ2-7; the match to TRBD2 covers 11 bases. Germline-derived CDR1 and CDR2 are MDHEN and SYDVKM. CDR3 size: 16 residues. Trimming cost V 4 bases and J 1 base; bases outside gene matches: 6. CDR3 loop: CASSSPGTSGSYEQYF. The CDR3 DNA reads as TGTGCCAGCAGTTCACCCGGGACTAGCGGTTCCTACGAGCAGTACTTC.

This clone was observed once. The chain's CDR3 is CASSLAVDFSSYEQYF. In nucleotides, the CDR3 is TGTGCCAGCAGCTTAGCGGTAGACTTTAGCTCCTACGAGCAGTACTTC. The genes are TRBV7-2 and TRBJ2-5; D remains unclear. Judging by the DNA end, TRBJ2-7 fits better; the J call may be wrong. CDR1 and CDR2 (germline): SGHTA, FQGNSA. This CDR3 has 16 amino acids.

In DNA form, the CDR3 reads TGTGCCATCAGTGACGTTAGAACAGGGGGCGGTGGCTACACCTTC. It encodes CAISDVRTGGGGYTF. The J gene is TRBJ1-2, the V gene TRBV10-3; 9 bases match TRBD1. From germline, CDR1 is ENHRY and CDR2 SYGVKD. The CDR3 is 15 amino acids. V lost 3 bases and J lost 7; bases outside the gene matches: 9.

CDR3 coding DNA: TGTGCCAGTCACGGGAATTCTGGAAACACCATATATTTT. It encodes CASHGNSGNTIYF. This chain links TRBV19 with TRBJ1-3; D gene uncertain. CDR1 and CDR2 from the germline V gene are LNHDA and SQIVND (reference sequence). The V and J ends lost 8 bases and 1 base respectively, with 9 bases between them. The CDR3 extends over 13 amino acids.

This clone was seen a handful of times. The V gene is TRBV6-6, the J gene TRBJ2-7; TRBD1 is a possible D gene (6 bases). CDR1 is MNHNY, CDR2 SVGAGI, per germline (reference sequence). The CDR3 runs 13 residues. V was cut by 4 bases and J by 4 bases, with 11 bases left in between. The CDR3 loop is CASSFGQRYEQYF. As DNA, the CDR3 is TGTGCCAGCAGTTTTGGACAGAGGTACGAGCAGTACTTC.

This clone was picked up a small number of times. This chain links TRBV2 with TRBJ2-3; TRBD2 aligns across 13 bases. Germline assignment: CDR1 SNHLY and CDR2 FYNNEI. This CDR3 spans 15 amino acids. V was pared by 9 bases and J by 0 bases, with 3 bases of the junction left unmatched. CDR3 in amino acids: CARTSGGTSTDTQYF. The CDR3 bases are TGTGCCAGGACTAGCGGGGGGACTAGCACAGATACGCAGTATTTT.

The genes are TRBV7-8 and TRBJ1-5; TRBD1 aligns across 8 bases. With V trimmed by 2 bases and J by 0 bases, 12 bases remained unmatched. Germline-derived CDR1 and CDR2 are SGHVS and FQNEAQ. The CDR3 has 19 residues. The chain's CDR3 is CASSLIGETGEYSNQPQHF. CDR3 nucleotide sequence: TGTGCCAGCAGCTTAATCGGCGAGACAGGGGAGTATAGCAATCAGCCCCAGCATTTT. The full variable domain, rest sourced from reference TRBV7-8 and TRBJ1-5, is GAGVSQSPRYKVAKRGQDVALRCDPISGHVSLFWYQQALGQGPEFLTYFQNEAQLDKSGLPSDRFFAERPEGSVSTLKIQRTQQEDSAVYLCASSLIGETGEYSNQPQHFGDGTRLSIL.

The rearrangement uses TRBV5-4 and TRBJ2-7; 11 nucleotides line up with TRBD2. Germline CDR1 and CDR2: SGHNT and YYREEE (reference sequence). Trimming at V came to 4 bases and at J to 4 bases, leaving 7 bases not matched to a gene. The CDR3 has 15 amino acids. Here the CDR3 DNA reads TGTGCCAGCAGCCAACAGACTAGCGGGGCGTACGAGCAGTACTTC. Translation: CASSQQTSGAYEQYF.

The chain couples TRBV4-1 to TRBJ2-5; D is unclear. V lost 0 bases, J lost 5 bases, and 13 bases lay in between. The V gene's germline CDR1 is MGHRA and CDR2 YSYEKL. This CDR3 has 15 amino acids. CDR3 residues: CASSQDMNTQETQYF. CDR3 coding DNA: TGCGCCAGCAGCCAAGATATGAACACCCAGGAGACCCAGTACTTC.

V gene TRBV6-5 combines with J gene TRBJ1-1; D may be TRBD1 (6 bases). The CDR3 runs to 14 residues. Trimming took 10 bases from V and 2 from J, leaving 17 bases between them. The germline gives CDR1 MNHEY, CDR2 SVGAGI. CDR3 nucleotide sequence: TGTGCCACGAACAGGGACGGACTTAACACTGAAGCTTTCTTT. This sequence encodes CATNRDGLNTEAFF.

The chain combines TRBV4-1 with TRBJ2-1, with TRBD2 identical over 12 bases. The CDR3 totals 16 residues. The germline V gene encodes CDR1 MGHRA and CDR2 YSYEKL. Trimming removed 7 bases from V and 6 bases from J; junction bases left unmatched: 10. CDR3: CASTLSLAGGRNEQFF. The CDR3, as DNA: TGCGCCAGCACCCTATCACTAGCGGGAGGCCGCAATGAGCAGTTCTTC.

This CDR3 is CSVARADAKNIQYF. The CDR3, as DNA: TGCAGCGTTGCGCGGGCGGATGCCAAAAACATTCAGTACTTC. The chain joins TRBV29-1 to TRBJ2-4; D might be TRBD2 (5 bases). The germline gives CDR1 SQVTM, CDR2 ANQGSEA. V lost 4 bases and J 1 base, leaving 11 bases between the germline ends. The CDR3 sequence is 14 residues long. The full variable domain, in which reference TRBV29-1 and TRBJ2-4 provide the parts outside the CDR3, is SAVISQKPSRDICQRGTSLTIQCQVDSQVTMMFWYRQQPGQSLTLIATANQGSEATYESGFVIDKFPISRPNLTFSTLTVSNMSPEDSSIYLCSVARADAKNIQYFGAGTRLSVL.